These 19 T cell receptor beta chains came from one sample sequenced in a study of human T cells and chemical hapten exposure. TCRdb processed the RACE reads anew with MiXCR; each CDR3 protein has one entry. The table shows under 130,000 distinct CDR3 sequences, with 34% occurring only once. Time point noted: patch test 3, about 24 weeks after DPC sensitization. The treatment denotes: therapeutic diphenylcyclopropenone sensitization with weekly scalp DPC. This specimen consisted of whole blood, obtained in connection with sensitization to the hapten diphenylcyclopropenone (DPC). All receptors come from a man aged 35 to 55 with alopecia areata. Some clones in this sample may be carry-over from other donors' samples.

The CDR3 DNA is TGCGCCAGCAGCTTGGGACTCGACAATGAGCAGTTCTTC. Its translation is CASSLGLDNEQFF. The rearrangement links TRBV5-1 to TRBJ2-1; D is unresolved. V lost 0 bases, J lost 5 bases, and 6 bases lay in between. The germline gives CDR1 SGHRS, CDR2 YFSETQ. The CDR3 runs 13 residues. The entire variable domain, with the rest obtained from reference TRBV5-1 and TRBJ2-1, is as follows: KAGVTQTPRYLIKTRGQQVTLSCSPISGHRSVSWYQQTPGQGLQFLFEYFSETQRNKGNFPGRFSGRQFSNSRSEMNVSTLELGDSALYLCASSLGLDNEQFFGPGTRLTVL.

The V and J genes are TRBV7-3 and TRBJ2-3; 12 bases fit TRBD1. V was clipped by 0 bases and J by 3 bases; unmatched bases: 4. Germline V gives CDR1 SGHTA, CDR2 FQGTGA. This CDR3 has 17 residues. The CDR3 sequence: CASSLTGDRGQTDTQYF. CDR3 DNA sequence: TGTGCCAGCAGCTTAACCGGGGACAGGGGGCAGACAGATACGCAGTATTTT.

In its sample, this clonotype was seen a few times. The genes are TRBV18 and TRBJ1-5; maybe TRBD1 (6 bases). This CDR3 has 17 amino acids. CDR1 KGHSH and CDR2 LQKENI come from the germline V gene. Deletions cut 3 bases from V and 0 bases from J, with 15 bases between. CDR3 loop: CASSPLPTGYSNQPQHF. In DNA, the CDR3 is TGTGCCAGCTCACCCCTCCCCACAGGGTATAGCAATCAGCCCCAGCATTTT.

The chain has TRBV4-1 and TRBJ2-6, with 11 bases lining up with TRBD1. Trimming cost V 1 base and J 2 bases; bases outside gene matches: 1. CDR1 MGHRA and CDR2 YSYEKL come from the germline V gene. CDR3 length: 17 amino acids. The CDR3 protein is CASSQGDRGAGANVLTF. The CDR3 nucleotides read TGCGCCAGCAGCCAAGGGGACAGGGGGGCTGGGGCCAACGTCCTGACTTTC.

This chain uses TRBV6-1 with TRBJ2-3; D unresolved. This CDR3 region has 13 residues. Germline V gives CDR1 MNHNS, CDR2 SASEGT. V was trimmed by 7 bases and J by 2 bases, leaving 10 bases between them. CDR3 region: CASTGGHTDTQYF. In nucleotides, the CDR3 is TGTGCCAGCACCGGCGGTCACACAGATACGCAGTATTTT.

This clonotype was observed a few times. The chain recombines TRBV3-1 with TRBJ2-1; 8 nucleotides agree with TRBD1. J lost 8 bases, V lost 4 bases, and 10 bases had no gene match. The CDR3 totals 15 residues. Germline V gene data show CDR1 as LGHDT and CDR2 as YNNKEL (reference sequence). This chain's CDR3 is CASSPGQGVGHEQFF. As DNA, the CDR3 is TGTGCCAGCAGCCCTGGACAGGGTGTAGGCCATGAGCAGTTCTTC.

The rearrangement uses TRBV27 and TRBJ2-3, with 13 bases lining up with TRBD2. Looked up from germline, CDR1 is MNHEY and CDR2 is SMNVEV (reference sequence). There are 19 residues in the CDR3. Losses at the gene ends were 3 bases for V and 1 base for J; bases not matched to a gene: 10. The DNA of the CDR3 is TGTGCCAGCAGTTTCCTACGACTAGCGGGAGGTTCGGGCACAGATACGCAGTATTTT. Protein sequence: CASSFLRLAGGSGTDTQYF.

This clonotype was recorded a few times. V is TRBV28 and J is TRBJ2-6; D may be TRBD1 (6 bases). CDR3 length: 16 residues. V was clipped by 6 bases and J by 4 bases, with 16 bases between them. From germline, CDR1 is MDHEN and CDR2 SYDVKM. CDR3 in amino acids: CASRGAWGTGANVLTF. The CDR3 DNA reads TGTGCCAGCAGGGGGGCATGGGGAACCGGGGCCAACGTCCTGACTTTC.

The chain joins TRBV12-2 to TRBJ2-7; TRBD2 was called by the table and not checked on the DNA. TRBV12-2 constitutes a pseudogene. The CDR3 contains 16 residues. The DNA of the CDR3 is TGTGCAAGTCGCATATGGACTAGCGGAGGTTCCTACGAGCAGTACGTC. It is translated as CASRIWTSGGSYEQYV.

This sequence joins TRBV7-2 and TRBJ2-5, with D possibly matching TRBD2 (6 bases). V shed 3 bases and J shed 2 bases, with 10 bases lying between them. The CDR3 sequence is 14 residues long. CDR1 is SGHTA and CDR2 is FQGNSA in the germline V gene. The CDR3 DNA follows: TGTGCCAGCAGCTTGGGACTCCAGCAAGAGACCCAGTACTTC. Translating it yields CASSLGLQQETQYF.

The CDR3 sequence is CASSLGGWTSGYNEQFF. DNA for the CDR3: TGTGCCAGCAGCTTAGGGGGCTGGACTAGCGGATACAATGAGCAGTTCTTC. The chain is built from TRBV13 and TRBJ2-1; 10 bases line up with TRBD2. Germline V gene lookup returns CDR1 PRHDT and CDR2 FYEKMQ (reference sequence). Germline trimming cut 0 bases from V and 4 bases from J; bases unmatched to any gene: 6. The CDR3 is 17 residues long.

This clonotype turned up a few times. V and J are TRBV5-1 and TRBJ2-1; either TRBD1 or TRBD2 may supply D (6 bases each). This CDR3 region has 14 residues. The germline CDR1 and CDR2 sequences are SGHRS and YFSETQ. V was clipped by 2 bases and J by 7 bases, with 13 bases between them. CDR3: CASSFRGPENEQFF. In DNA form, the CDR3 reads TGCGCCAGCAGCTTTCGGGGGCCTGAGAATGAGCAGTTCTTC.

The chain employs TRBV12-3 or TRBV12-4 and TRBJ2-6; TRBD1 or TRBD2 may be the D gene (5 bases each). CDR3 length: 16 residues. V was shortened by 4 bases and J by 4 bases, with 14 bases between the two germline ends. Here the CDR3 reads CASSWKGRAGANVLTF. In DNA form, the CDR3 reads TGTGCCAGCAGTTGGAAGGGACGGGCAGGGGCCAACGTCCTGACTTTC.

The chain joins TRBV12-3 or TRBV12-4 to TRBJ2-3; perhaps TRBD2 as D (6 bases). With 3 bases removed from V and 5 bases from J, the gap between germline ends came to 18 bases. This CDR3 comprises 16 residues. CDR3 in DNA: TGTGCCAGCAGTTTCTCCGGGAGCCACCTGAGAGATACGCAGTATTTT. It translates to CASSFSGSHLRDTQYF.

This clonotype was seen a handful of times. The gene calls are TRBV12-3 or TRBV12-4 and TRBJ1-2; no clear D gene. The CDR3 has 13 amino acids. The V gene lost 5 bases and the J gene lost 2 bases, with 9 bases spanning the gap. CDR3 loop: CASSHLPNYGYTF. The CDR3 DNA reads TGTGCCAGCAGTCACCTGCCGAACTATGGCTACACCTTC.

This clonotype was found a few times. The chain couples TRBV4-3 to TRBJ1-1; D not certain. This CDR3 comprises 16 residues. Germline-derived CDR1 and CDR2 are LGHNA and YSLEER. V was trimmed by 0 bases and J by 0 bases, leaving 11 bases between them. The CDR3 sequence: CASSQDLATLNTEAFF. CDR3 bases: TGCGCCAGCAGCCAAGATTTGGCAACCTTGAACACTGAAGCTTTCTTT.

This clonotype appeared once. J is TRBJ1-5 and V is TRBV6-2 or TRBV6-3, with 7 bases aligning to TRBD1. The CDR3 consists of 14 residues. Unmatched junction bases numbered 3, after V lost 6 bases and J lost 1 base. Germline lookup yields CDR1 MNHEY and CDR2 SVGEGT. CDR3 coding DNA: TGTGCCAGCAGCTGGGACAGAAGCAATCAGCCCCAGCATTTT. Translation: CASSWDRSNQPQHF.

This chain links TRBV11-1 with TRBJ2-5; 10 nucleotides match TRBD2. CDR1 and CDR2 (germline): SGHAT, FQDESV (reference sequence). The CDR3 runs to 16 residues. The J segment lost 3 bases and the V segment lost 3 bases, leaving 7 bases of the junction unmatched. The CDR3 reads CASSFGLAAMKETQYF. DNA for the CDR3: TGTGCCAGCAGCTTCGGACTAGCGGCCATGAAAGAGACCCAGTACTTC.

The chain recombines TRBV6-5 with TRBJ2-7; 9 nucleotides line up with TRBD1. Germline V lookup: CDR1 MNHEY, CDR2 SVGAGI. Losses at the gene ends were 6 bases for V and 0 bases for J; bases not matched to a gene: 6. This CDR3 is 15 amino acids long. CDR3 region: CASSPQGAISYEQYF. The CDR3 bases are TGTGCCAGCAGCCCACAGGGGGCCATCTCCTACGAGCAGTACTTC.